This T cell receptor (beta chain) was identified during a study of response to subunit inactivated influenza vaccine. TCRdb fed the RT-PCR reads into MiXCR, producing one record per CDR3 protein. The repertoire holds about 570,000 distinct CDR3 sequences, with roughly 12% as singletons. Comments on this clonotype: Its antigen is not identified.

Study-wide results and limits: The authors offered the suggestion that each seasonal influenza vaccination recruits few new T cells.

Germline V gene lookup returns CDR1 MNHEY and CDR2 SVGEGT. V was shortened by 8 bases and J by 5 bases, with 16 bases between the two germline ends. The CDR3 sequence is 14 residues long. This sample was also put to use in a study of T cells expressing NK-cell markers. This second study says: The cDNA for TCR beta came from 5'RACE template switching with UMIs. These clonotypes additionally ranked first within the CD3+CD56-NKG2C+ fraction of a handful of donors. Expanded NKG2C+ T cell clones had unclear HCMV specificity.

The chain recombines TRBV6-2 or TRBV6-3 with TRBJ1-5, with D possibly TRBD1 on 5 matching bases. Sequenced material: PBMCs from blood, taken on the day of vaccination. The TCR was taken from a man aged 50 to 60 who received an inactivated influenza vaccine. The CDR3 DNA reads as TGTGCCAGCTCTAGGTCGGGACTCTATCAGCCCCAGCATTTT. Amino acid sequence: CASSRSGLYQPQHF.